A selection of T cell receptor beta chains follows, all from one sample in a study of blood T cells in healthy people across ages. Each CDR3 protein gets one entry after TCRdb re-called the 5' RACE reads with MiXCR. The sample lists about 720,000 distinct CDR3 sequences, approximately 22% occurring once. Sequences were obtained from blood. The receptors derive from an older man in good health. Both conserved end residues are part of each CDR3. A D gene is named only where the DNA matches it firmly. Not all rows give a size; the values are once, few, many and, for expanded clones, a class.

>TRBJ2-4|NA|few|TRBV12-3/TRBV12-4
TGTGCCAGCAGTTTAGGGGGGTGGATGGGCAAAAACATTCAGTACTTC
CASSLGGWMGKNIQYF
>TRBJ2-1|TRBD2|NA|TRBV12-3/TRBV12-4
TGTGCCAGCGGTCCACTAGCGGGGGGGCACAATGAGCAGTTCTTC
CASGPLAGGHNEQFF
>TRBJ2-7|NA|NA|TRBV3-1
TGTGCCAGCAGTATTACAGGGAGGTACGAGCAGTACTTC
CASSITGRYEQYF
>TRBJ2-5|NA|NA|TRBV3-1
TGTGCCAGCAGCCACTCTCGTGAGACCCAGTACTTC
CASSHSRETQYF
>TRBJ2-6|NA|NA|TRBV29-1
TGCAGCGTCCCTATAGCCCCTGGGGCCAACGTCCTGACTTTC
CSVPIAPGANVLTF
>TRBJ2-4|NA|NA|TRBV7-2
TGTGCCAGCAGCTTACAAGGAGGGGGACTAGCCAAAAACATTCAGTACTTC
CASSLQGGGLAKNIQYF
>TRBJ1-5|NA|few|TRBV5-1
TGCGCCAGCAGCTTGGTTGCCGATTCGTTTGCAACCCAGCATTTT
CASSLVADSFATQHF
>TRBJ2-1|NA|NA|TRBV3-1
TGTGCCAGCAGCCGAAAGGACTGGTACAATGAGCAGTTCTTC
CASSRKDWYNEQFF
>TRBJ2-1|NA|NA|TRBV29-1
TGCAGCGTTGCGCGGTCTCAGGTCAATGAGCAGTTCTTC
CSVARSQVNEQFF
>TRBJ1-4|NA|NA|TRBV3-1
TGTGCCGGCAGCCAAGTGGGGACCAAACTGTTTTTT
CAGSQVGTKLFF
>TRBJ2-7|TRBD2|NA|TRBV10-2
TGCGCCAGCATCCTAGCGGGGGGGAGCGAGCAGTACTTC
CASILAGGSEQYF
>TRBJ2-6|NA|many|TRBV20-1
TGCAGTGCTCCAGGGGTTGGGGCCAACGTCCTGACTTTC
CSAPGVGANVLTF
>TRBJ2-1|NA|NA|TRBV4-2
TGTGCCAGCAGCCAAGGTGAGAGCTCCTACAATGAGCAGTTCTTC
CASSQGESSYNEQFF